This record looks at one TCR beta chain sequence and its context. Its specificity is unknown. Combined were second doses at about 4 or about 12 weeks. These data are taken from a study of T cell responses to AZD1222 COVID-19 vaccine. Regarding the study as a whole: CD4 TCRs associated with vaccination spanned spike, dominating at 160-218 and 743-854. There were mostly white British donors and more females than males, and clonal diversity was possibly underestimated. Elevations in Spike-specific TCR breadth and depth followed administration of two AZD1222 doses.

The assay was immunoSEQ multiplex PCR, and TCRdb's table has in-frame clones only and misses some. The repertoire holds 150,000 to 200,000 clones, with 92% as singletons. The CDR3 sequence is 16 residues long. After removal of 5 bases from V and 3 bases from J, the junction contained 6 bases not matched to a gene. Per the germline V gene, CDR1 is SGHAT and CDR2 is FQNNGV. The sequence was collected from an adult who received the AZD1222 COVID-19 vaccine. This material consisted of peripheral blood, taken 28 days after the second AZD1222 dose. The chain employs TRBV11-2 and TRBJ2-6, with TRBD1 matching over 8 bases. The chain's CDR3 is CASSRRDRGGANVLTF. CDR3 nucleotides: TGTGCCAGCAGCCGCCGTGACAGGGGTGGGGCCAACGTCCTGACTTTC.